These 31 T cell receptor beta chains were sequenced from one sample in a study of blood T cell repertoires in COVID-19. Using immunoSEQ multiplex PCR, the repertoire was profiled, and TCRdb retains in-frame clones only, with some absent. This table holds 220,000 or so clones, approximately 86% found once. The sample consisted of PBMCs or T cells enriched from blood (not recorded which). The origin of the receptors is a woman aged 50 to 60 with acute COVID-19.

Here the CDR3 reads CASSLAESYEQYF. The CDR3 nucleotides read TGTGCCAGCAGCTTAGCTGAGTCCTACGAGCAGTACTTC. The chain uses TRBV7-2 and TRBJ2-7; no reliable D call. The V gene lost 0 bases and the J gene lost 1 base, with 4 bases spanning the gap. The CDR3 sequence is 13 residues long. The germline V gene has CDR1 SGHTA and CDR2 FQGNSA.

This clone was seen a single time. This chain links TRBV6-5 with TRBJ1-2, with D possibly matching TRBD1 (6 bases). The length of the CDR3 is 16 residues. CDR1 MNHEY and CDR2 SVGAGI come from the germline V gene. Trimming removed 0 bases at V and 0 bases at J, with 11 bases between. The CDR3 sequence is CASSYSGGIPNYGYTF. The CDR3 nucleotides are TGTGCCAGCAGTTACTCAGGGGGTATACCTAACTATGGCTACACCTTC.

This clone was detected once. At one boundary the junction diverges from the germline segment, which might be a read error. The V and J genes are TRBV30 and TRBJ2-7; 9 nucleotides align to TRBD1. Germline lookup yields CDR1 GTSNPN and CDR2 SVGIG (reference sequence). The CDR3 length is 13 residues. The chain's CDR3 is CVWGQGPTYEQYF. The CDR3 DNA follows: TGTGTCTGGGGACAGGGCCCAACCTACGAGCAGTACTTC.

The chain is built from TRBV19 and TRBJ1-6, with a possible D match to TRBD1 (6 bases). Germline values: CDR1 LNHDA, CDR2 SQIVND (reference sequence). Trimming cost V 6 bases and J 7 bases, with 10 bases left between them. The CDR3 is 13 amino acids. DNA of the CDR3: TGTGCCAGTAGAGGACAGCTAAATTCACCCCTCCACTTT. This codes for CASRGQLNSPLHF. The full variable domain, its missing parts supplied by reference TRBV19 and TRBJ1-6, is DGGITQSPKYLFRKEGQNVTLSCEQNLNHDAMYWYRQDPGQGLRLIYYSQIVNDFQKGDIAEGYSVSREKKESFPLTVTSAQKNPTAFYLCASRGQLNSPLHFGNGTRLTVT.

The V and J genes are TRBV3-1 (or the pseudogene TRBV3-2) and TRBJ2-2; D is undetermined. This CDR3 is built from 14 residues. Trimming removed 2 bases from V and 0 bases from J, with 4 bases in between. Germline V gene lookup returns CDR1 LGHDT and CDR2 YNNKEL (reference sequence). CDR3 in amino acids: CASSQRANTGELFF. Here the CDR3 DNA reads TGTGCCAGCAGCCAACGGGCGAACACCGGGGAGCTGTTTTTT.

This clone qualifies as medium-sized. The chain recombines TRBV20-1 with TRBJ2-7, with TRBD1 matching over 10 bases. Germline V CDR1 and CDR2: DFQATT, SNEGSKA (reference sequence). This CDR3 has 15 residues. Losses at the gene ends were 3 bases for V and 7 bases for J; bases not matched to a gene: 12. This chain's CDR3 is CSASTTGQGPMEQYF. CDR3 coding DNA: TGCAGTGCTAGTACTACGGGACAGGGGCCTATGGAGCAGTACTTC.

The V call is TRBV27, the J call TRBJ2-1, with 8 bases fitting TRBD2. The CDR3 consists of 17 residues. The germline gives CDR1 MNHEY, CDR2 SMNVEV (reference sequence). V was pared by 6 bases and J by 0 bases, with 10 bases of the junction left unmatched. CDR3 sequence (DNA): TGTGCCAGCAGCCTAGCGGCTAGCGGGCACTCCTACAATGAGCAGTTCTTC. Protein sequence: CASSLAASGHSYNEQFF.

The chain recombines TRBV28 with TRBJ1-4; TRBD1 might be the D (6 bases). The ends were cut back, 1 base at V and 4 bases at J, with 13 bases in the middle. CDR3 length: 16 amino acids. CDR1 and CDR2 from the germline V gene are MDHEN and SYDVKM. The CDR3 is CASSLFMGAVNEKLFF. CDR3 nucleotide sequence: TGTGCCAGCAGTTTATTTATGGGGGCGGTTAATGAAAAACTGTTTTTT. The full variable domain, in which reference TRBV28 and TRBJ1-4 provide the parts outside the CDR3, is DVKVTQSSRYLVKRTGEKVFLECVQDMDHENMFWYRQDPGLGLRLIYFSYDVKMKEKGDIPEGYSVSREKKERFSLILESASTNQTSMYLCASSLFMGAVNEKLFFGSGTQLSVL.

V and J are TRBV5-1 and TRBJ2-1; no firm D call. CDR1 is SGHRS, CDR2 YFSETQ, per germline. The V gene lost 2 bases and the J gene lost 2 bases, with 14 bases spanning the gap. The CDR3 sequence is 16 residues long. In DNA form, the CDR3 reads TGCGCCAGCAGCTTAAGAGCCCAGGTAGCCTACAATGAGCAGTTCTTC. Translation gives CASSLRAQVAYNEQFF.

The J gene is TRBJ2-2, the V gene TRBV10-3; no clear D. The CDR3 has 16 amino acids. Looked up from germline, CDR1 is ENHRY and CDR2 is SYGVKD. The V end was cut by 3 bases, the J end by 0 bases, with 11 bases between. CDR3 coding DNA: TGTGCCATCAGTGAATTGGTGAACTCGAACACCGGGGAGCTGTTTTTT. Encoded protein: CAISELVNSNTGELFF.

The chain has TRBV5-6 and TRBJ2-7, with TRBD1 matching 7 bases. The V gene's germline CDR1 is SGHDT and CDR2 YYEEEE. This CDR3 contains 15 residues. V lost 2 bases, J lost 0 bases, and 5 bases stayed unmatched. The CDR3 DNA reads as TGTGCCAGCAGCTTCAGGGGACAGCTCTCCTACGAGCAGTACTTC. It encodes CASSFRGQLSYEQYF.

DNA of the CDR3: TGTGCCAGCAGCCAAGACGCGGGAGTAGAGACCCAGTACTTC. Its protein product is CASSQDAGVETQYF. This rearrangement joins TRBV3-1 (or the pseudogene TRBV3-2) to TRBJ2-5; 7 bases agree with TRBD2. The ends lost 0 bases at V and 4 bases at J; junction bases unmatched: 2. The CDR3 length is 14 residues. Per germline, CDR1 LGHDT and CDR2 YNNKEL (reference sequence).

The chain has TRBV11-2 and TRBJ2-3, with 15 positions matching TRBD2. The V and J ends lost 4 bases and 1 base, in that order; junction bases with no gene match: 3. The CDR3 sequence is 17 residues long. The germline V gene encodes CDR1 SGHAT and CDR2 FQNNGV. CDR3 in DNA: TGTGCCAGCAGCTGGACTAGCGGGAGGGCCGGCACAGATACGCAGTATTTT. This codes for CASSWTSGRAGTDTQYF.

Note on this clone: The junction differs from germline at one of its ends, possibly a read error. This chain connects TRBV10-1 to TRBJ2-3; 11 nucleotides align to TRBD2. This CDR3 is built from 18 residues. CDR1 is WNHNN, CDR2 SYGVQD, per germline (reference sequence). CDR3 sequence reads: CASSRTPIAGGGTNTQYF. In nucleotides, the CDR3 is TGCGCCAGCAGTCGCACCCCCATAGCGGGAGGGGGCACAAATACGCAGTATTTT.

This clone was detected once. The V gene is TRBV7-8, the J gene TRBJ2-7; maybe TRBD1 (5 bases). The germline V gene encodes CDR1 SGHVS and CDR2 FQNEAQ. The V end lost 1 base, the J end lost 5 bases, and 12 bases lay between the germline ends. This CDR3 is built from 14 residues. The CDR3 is CASSLVRQLNEQYF. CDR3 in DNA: TGTGCCAGCAGCTTAGTAAGACAGCTCAACGAGCAGTACTTC.

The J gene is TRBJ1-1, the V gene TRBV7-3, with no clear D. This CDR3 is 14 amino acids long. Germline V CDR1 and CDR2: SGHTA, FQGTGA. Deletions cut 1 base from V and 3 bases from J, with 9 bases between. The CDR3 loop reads CASSLKLRDTEAFF. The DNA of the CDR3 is TGTGCCAGCAGCTTAAAACTGCGCGACACTGAAGCTTTCTTT.

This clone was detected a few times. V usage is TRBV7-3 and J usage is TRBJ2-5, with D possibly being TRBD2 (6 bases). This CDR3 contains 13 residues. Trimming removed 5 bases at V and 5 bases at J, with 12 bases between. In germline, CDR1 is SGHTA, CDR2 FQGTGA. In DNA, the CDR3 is TGTGCCAGCAGCCCAAGGCGGGGCGAGACCCAGTACTTC. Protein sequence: CASSPRRGETQYF.

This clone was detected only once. The CDR3 loop is CASSEGAEYGYTF. CDR3 nucleotides: TGTGCCAGCAGTGAAGGTGCAGAATATGGCTACACCTTC. The rearrangement joins TRBV2 to TRBJ1-2; no clear D gene. The CDR3 has 13 residues. Trimming removed 1 base from V and 5 bases from J, with 8 bases in between. The germline V gene has CDR1 SNHLY and CDR2 FYNNEI. The whole variable domain, remainder taken from reference TRBV2 and TRBJ1-2, is EPEVTQTPSHQVTQMGQEVILRCVPISNHLYFYWYRQILGQKVEFLVSFYNNEISEKSEIFDDQFSVERPDGSNFTLKIRSTKLEDSAMYFCASSEGAEYGYTFGSGTRLTVV.

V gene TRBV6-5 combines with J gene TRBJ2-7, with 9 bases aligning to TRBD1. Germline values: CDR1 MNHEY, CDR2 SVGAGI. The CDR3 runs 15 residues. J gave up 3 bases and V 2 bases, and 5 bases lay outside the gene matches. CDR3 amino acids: CASSYAGTGNYEQYF. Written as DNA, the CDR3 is TGTGCCAGCAGTTACGCCGGGACAGGGAACTACGAGCAGTACTTC.

CDR3 loop: CASSQEGLGQPQHF. The CDR3 nucleotides read TGTGCCAGCAGCCAAGAGGGCCTTGGTCAGCCCCAGCATTTT. V usage is TRBV3-1 (or the pseudogene TRBV3-2) and J usage is TRBJ1-5; D not certain. Germline-derived CDR1 and CDR2 are LGHDT and YNNKEL (reference sequence). The CDR3 is 14 residues long. Trimming took 0 bases from V and 6 from J, leaving 9 bases between them.

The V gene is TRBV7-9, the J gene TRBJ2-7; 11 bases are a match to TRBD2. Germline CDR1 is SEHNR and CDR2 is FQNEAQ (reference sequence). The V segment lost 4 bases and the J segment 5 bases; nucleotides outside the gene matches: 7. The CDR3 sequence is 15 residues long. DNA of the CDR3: TGTGCCAGCAGCTCATTAGCGGGAGGGAAGAACGAGCAGTACTTC. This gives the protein CASSSLAGGKNEQYF.

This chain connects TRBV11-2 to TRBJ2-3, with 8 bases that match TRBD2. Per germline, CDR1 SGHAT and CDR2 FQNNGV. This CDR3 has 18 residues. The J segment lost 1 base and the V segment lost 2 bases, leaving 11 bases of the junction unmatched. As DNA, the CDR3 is TGTGCCAGCAGCTTATTGAGTACTTGGCGGGGGGGCACAGATACGCAGTATTTT. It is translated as CASSLLSTWRGGTDTQYF. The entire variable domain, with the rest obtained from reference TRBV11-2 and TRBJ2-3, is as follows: EAGVAQSPRYKIIEKRQSVAFWCNPISGHATLYWYQQILGQGPKLLIQFQNNGVVDDSQLPKDRFSAERLKGVDSTLKIQPAKLEDSAVYLCASSLLSTWRGGTDTQYFGPGTRLTVL.

In DNA form, the CDR3 reads TGTGCCAGCAGCCCTCTAGGGGGGAGGGCCAAAGCGTACGAGCAGTACTTC. Translated, it gives CASSPLGGRAKAYEQYF. The chain uses TRBV9 and TRBJ2-7; tentatively, D is TRBD2 (7 bases). The germline V gene has CDR1 SGDLS and CDR2 YYNGEE. Trimming removed 4 bases from V and 4 bases from J, with 24 bases in between. The CDR3 runs 17 residues.

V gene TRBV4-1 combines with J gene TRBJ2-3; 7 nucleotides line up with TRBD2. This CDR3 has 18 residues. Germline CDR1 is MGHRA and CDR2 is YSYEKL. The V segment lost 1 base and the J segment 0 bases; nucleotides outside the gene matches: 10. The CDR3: CASSQGFLAERSTDTQYF. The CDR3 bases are TGCGCCAGCAGCCAAGGTTTCCTAGCGGAGAGAAGCACAGATACGCAGTATTTT.

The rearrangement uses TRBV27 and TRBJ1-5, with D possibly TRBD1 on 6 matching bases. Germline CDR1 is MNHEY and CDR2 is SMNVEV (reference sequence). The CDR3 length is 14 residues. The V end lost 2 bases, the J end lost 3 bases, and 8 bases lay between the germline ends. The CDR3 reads CASSLDRHNQPQHF. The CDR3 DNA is TGTGCCAGCAGTTTAGACAGGCACAATCAGCCCCAGCATTTT.

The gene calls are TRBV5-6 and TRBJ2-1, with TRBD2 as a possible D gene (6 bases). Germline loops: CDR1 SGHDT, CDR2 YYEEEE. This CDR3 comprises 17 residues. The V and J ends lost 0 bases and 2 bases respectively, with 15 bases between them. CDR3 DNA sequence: TGTGCCAGCAGCTTGGCGTCGGTAGCGGCCCCCTACAATGAGCAGTTCTTC. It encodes CASSLASVAAPYNEQFF. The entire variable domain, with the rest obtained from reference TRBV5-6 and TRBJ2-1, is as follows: DAGVTQSPTHLIKTRGQQVTLRCSPKSGHDTVSWYQQALGQGPQFIFQYYEEEERQRGNFPDRFSGHQFPNYSSELNVNALLLGDSALYLCASSLASVAAPYNEQFFGPGTRLTVL.

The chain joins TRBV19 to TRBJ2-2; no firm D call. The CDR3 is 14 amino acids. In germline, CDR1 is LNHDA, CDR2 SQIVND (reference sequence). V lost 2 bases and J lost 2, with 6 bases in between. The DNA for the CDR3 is TGTGCCAGTAGTATATTGGCAAACACCGGGGAGCTGTTTTTT. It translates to CASSILANTGELFF.

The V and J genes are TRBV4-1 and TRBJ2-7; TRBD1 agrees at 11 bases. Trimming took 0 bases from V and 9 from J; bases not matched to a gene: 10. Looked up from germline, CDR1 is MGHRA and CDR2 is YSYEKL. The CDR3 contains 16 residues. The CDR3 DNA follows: TGCGCCAGCAGCCAAGAAGGGTCAGGACAGGGGGCCAGGCAGTACTTC. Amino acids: CASSQEGSGQGARQYF.

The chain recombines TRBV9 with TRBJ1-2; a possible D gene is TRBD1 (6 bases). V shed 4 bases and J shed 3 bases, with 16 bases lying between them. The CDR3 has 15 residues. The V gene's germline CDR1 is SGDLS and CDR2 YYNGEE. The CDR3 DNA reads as TGTGCCAGCAGCTCAGGGGCAAGAAGTGACTATGGCTACACCTTC. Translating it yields CASSSGARSDYGYTF.

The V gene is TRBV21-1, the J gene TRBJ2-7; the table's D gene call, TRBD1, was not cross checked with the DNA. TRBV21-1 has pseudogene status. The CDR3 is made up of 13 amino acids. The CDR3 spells CASSADRANEQYF. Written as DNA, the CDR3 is TGTGCCAGCAGTGCGGACAGGGCCAACGAGCAGTACTTC.

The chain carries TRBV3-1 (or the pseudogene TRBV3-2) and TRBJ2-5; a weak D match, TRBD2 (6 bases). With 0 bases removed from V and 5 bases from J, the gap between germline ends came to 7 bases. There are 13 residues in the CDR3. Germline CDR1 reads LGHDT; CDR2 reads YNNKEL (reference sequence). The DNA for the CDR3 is TGTGCCAGCAGCCAAGAGGGAGGCGAGACCCAGTACTTC. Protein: CASSQEGGETQYF.